This TCR beta chain was identified during a study of CD8 T cells in ankylosing spondylitis. The study, taken as a whole, reports: Earlier literature documents some of the motif variants in reactive arthritis synovial fluid and blood.

TCRdb independently ran MiXCR on the 5' RACE reads; one entry per CDR3 protein. The sample lists some 150,000 distinct CDR3 sequences, 10% to 12% occurring once. CDR3 length equals 16 residues. The trim removed 4 bases at V and 1 base at J, leaving 5 bases unmatched. From germline, CDR1 is SQVTM and CDR2 ANQGSEA. This clonotype was seen repeatedly, ten times or more. The antigen is not known. The clonotype originates from a female donor with ankylosing spondylitis or in good health (not recorded which). What was sequenced was blood, either unsorted or a sorted T cell fraction (not recorded which). This chain links TRBV29-1 with TRBJ2-6; 9 positions agree with TRBD2. This CDR3 is CSVVRGGESGANVLTF. The CDR3 DNA reads TGCAGCGTTGTGCGGGGGGGGGAGTCTGGGGCCAACGTCCTGACTTTC.